This is a list of T cell receptor beta chains from one sample in a study of T cells after posttransplantation cyclophosphamide. Clones were read by immunoSEQ multiplex PCR, and TCRdb kept only the in-frame ones, dropping some. The profile shows some 47,000 clones, 70% to 90% of them singletons. The material sequenced was PBMCs. These receptors came from a man aged 25 to 40 with a blood cancer, CMV-positive, and with a related stem cell donor. Both conserved end residues are part of each CDR3. The order of the fields is D gene, clone size, J gene, V gene, CDR3 DNA, CDR3 protein. A D gene is named only where the DNA matches it firmly. Expanded clones are given a class, and other clones once, few, many or no size at all.

D: .; size: .; J: TRBJ2-3; V: TRBV29-1; DNA: TGCAGCGTTCGACCAAGGACTACCGATACGCAGTATTTT; CDR3: CSVRPRTTDTQYF
D: .; size: .; J: TRBJ2-3; V: TRBV9; DNA: TGTGCCAGCAGCCCTTGGGGGGTAGGGACAGATACGCAGTATTTT; CDR3: CASSPWGVGTDTQYF
D: TRBD2; size: few; J: TRBJ2-5; V: TRBV5-1; DNA: TGCGCCAGCAGCTCCCTGCCGGGGAGGGTCGAGACCCAGTACTTC; CDR3: CASSSLPGRVETQYF
D: TRBD2; size: .; J: TRBJ2-1; V: TRBV11-1; DNA: TGTGCCAGCTCGGCGGGAGGTACCTCCTACAATGAGCAGTTCTTC; CDR3: CASSAGGTSYNEQFF
D: .; size: .; J: TRBJ1-2; V: TRBV4-1; DNA: TGCGCCAGCAGCCAGGACAATACTAACTATGGCTACACCTTC; CDR3: CASSQDNTNYGYTF
D: TRBD2; size: .; J: TRBJ2-7; V: TRBV5-1; DNA: TGCGCCAGCAGCTTACCAACACCGAGGACTAGCGGGGGAGGCGCAATTTACGAGCAGTACTTC; CDR3: CASSLPTPRTSGGGAIYEQYF
D: .; size: .; J: TRBJ1-1; V: TRBV27; DNA: TGTGCCAGCAGTCCCGGGGGGAACACTGAAGCTTTCTTT; CDR3: CASSPGGNTEAFF
D: .; size: few; J: TRBJ2-2; V: TRBV7-3; DNA: TGTGCCAGCAGCTTATATCCAGGGAACACCGGGGAGCTGTTTTTT; CDR3: CASSLYPGNTGELFF
D: TRBD1; size: .; J: TRBJ2-3; V: TRBV6-4; DNA: TGTGCCAGCAGTGAGACAGGGACAGATACGCAGTATTTT; CDR3: CASSETGTDTQYF
D: TRBD2; size: .; J: TRBJ2-2; V: TRBV5-1; DNA: TGCGCCAGCAGCTTGGGGTCTAGCGGGATGCACGGGGAGCTGTTTTTT; CDR3: CASSLGSSGMHGELFF
D: TRBD1; size: .; J: TRBJ1-1; V: TRBV19; DNA: TGTGCCAGTAGTATGAAACAGGGGGCCACTGAAGCTTTCTTT; CDR3: CASSMKQGATEAFF
D: .; size: .; J: TRBJ1-1; V: TRBV2; DNA: TGTGCCAGCAGTGCCGGGATCCCCACTGAAGCTTTCTTT; CDR3: CASSAGIPTEAFF